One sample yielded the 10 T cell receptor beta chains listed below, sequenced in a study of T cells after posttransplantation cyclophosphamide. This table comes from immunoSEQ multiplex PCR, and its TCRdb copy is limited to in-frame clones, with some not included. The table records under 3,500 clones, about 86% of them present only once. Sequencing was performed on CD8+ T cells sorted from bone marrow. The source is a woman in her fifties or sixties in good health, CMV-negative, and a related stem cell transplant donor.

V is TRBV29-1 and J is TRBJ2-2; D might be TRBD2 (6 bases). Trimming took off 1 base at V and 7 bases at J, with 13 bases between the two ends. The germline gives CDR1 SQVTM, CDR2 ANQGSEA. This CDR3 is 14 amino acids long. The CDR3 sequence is CSVEGIGRGGELFF. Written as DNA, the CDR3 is TGCAGCGTTGAAGGCATCGGGCGGGGCGGGGAGCTGTTTTTT.

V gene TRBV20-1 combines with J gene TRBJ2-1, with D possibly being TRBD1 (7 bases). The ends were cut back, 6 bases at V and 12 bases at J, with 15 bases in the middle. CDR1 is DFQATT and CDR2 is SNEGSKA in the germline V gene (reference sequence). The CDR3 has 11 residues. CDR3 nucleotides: TGCAGTGCCCGACAGGGTAGCGGGCAGTTCTTC. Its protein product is CSARQGSGQFF.

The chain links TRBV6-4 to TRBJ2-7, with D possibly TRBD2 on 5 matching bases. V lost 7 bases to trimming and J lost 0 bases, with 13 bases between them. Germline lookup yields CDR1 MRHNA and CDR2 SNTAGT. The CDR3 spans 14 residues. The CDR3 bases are TGTGCCAGCACTTACCCCGGGATCTCCTACGAGCAGTACTTC. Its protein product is CASTYPGISYEQYF.

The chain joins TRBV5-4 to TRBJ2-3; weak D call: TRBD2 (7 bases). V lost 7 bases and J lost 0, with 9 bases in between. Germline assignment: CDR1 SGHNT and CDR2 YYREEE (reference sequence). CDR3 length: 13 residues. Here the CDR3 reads CASAGASTDTQYF. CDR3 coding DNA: TGTGCCAGCGCGGGGGCTAGCACAGATACGCAGTATTTT.

The CDR3 coding sequence is TGCGCCAGCAGCTTGGCACCGACAGGGCGAACAGATACGCAGTATTTT. It is translated as CASSLAPTGRTDTQYF. The chain joins TRBV5-1 to TRBJ2-3; 7 positions match TRBD1. Germline loops: CDR1 SGHRS, CDR2 YFSETQ. Trimming removed 0 bases from V and 3 bases from J; junction bases left unmatched: 7. The CDR3 covers 16 residues.

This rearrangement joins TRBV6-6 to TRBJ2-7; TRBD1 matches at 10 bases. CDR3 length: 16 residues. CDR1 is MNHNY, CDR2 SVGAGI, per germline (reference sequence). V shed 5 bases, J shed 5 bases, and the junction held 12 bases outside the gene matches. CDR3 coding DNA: TGTGCCAGCAGTCCTCCCACCGGGACAGGGGTCGACGAGCAGTACTTC. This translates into CASSPPTGTGVDEQYF.

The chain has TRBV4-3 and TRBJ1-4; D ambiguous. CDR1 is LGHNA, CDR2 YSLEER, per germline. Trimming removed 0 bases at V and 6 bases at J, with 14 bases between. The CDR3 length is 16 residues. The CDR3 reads CASSQELQEIDEKLFF. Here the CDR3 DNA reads TGCGCCAGCAGCCAAGAGTTGCAGGAAATTGATGAAAAACTGTTTTTT.

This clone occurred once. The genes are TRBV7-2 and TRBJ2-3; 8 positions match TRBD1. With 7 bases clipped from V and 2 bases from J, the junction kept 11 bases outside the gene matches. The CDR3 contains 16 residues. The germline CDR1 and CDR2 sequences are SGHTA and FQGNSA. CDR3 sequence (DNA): TGTGCCAGCACATGGACAGGGTCAGATATCACAGATACGCAGTATTTT. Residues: CASTWTGSDITDTQYF.

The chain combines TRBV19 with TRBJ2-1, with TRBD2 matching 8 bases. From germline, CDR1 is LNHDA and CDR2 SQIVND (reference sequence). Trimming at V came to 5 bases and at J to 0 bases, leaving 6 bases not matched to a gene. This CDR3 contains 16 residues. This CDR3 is CASSEREPSSYNEQFF. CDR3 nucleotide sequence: TGTGCCAGTAGTGAGCGGGAGCCGAGCTCCTACAATGAGCAGTTCTTC.

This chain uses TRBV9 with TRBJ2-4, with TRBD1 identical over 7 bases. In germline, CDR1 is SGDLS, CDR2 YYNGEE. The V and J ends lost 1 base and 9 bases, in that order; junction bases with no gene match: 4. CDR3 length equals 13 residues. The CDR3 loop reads CASSVYRDSIQYF. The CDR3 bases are TGTGCCAGCAGCGTATACCGGGACAGCATTCAGTACTTC.